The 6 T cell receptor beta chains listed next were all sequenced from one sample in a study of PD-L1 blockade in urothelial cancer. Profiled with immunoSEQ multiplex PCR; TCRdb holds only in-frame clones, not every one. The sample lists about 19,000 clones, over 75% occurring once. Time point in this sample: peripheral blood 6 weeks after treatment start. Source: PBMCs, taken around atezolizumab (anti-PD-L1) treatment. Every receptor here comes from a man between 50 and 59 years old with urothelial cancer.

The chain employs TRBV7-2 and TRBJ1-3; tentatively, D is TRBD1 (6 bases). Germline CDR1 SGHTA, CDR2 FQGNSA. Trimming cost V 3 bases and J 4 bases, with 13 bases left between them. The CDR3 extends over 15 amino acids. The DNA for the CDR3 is TGTGCCAGCAGCTTTGAGTGGGGGCGAGGAAACACCATATATTTT. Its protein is CASSFEWGRGNTIYF.

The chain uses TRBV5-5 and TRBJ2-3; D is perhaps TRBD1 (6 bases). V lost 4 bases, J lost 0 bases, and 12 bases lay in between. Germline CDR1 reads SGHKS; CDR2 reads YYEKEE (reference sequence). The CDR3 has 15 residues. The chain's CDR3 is CASSRTDSSTDTQYF. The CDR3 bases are TGTGCCAGCAGCCGGACGGACAGTAGCACAGATACGCAGTATTTT.

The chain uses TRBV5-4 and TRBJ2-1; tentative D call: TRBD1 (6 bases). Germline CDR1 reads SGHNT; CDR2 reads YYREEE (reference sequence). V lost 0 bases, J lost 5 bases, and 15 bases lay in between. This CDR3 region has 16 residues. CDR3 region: CASSLVVTGSDNEQFF. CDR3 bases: TGTGCCAGCAGCTTGGTGGTGACAGGCTCTGACAATGAGCAGTTCTTC.

The CDR3 loop reads CASNLLAGADTQYF. The CDR3 nucleotides are TGTGCCAGCAATTTACTAGCGGGAGCAGATACGCAGTATTTT. The rearrangement joins TRBV6-1 to TRBJ2-3; 11 bases line up with TRBD2. Germline assignment: CDR1 MNHNS and CDR2 SASEGT. V shed 7 bases and J 4 bases; nucleotides not matched to a gene: 4. The CDR3 covers 14 residues.

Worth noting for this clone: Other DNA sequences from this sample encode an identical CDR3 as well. The CDR3 loop is CASSLAGVGSGANVLTF. DNA of the CDR3: TGCGCCAGCAGCTTGGCCGGGGTAGGTTCTGGGGCCAACGTCCTGACTTTC. The chain has TRBV5-1 and TRBJ2-6; TRBD2 is a possible D gene (5 bases). Germline V gene lookup returns CDR1 SGHRS and CDR2 YFSETQ. V was clipped by 0 bases and J by 1 base, with 11 bases between them. CDR3 length: 17 residues.

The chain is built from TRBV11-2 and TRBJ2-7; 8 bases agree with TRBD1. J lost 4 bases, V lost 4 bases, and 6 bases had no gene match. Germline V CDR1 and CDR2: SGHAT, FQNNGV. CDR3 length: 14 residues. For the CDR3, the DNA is TGTGCCAGCAGCTGGGCAGGGGGCGCGTACGAGCAGTACTTC. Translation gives CASSWAGGAYEQYF. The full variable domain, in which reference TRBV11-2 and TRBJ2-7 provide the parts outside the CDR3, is EAGVAQSPRYKIIEKRQSVAFWCNPISGHATLYWYQQILGQGPKLLIQFQNNGVVDDSQLPKDRFSAERLKGVDSTLKIQPAKLEDSAVYLCASSWAGGAYEQYFGPGTRLTVT.